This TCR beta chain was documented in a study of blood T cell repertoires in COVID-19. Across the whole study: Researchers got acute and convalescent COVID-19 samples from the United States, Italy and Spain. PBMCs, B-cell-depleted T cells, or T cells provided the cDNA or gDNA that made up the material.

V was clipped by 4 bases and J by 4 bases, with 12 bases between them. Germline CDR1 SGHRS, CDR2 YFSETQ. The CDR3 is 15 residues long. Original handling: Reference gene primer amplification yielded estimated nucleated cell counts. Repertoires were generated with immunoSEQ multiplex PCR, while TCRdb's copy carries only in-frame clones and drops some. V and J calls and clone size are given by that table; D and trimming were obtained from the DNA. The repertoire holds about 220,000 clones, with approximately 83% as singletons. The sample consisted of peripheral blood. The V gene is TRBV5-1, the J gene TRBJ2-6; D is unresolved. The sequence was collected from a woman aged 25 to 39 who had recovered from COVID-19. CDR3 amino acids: CASSPSGEGANVLTF. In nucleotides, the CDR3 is TGCGCCAGCAGCCCATCAGGTGAAGGGGCCAACGTCCTGACTTTC.